This TCR beta chain came from a study of CD8 T cells in ankylosing spondylitis (dated by TCRdb to 2015 to 2018). Study-level background: To find TCR variants linked to disease, the study profiled T cell receptor beta repertoires in ankylosing spondylitis patients and healthy donors. Peripheral blood was sampled, and synovial fluid was additionally collected from ankylosing spondylitis patients. The full study cohort was made up of about 25 ankylosing spondylitis patients and roughly 98 healthy donors.

The CDR3 spans 12 residues, from the cysteine through the phenylalanine. Only the CDR3 DNA stays, 36 bases, in frame from base 1. V is clipped by 4 bases and J by 4 bases, and the sequence between their germline boundaries is 4 bases long. As encoded in the germline V gene, CDR1 is KGHDR while CDR2 is SFDVKD. Results the study describes overall, beyond this receptor: The disease-linked clones showed a CD8+ phenotype and occurred at relatively low frequencies in peripheral blood. Significant enrichment of the disease-linked clones was reported in matched synovial fluid samples from ankylosing spondylitis patients. Some motif variants had previously been reported in the synovial fluid and blood of reactive arthritis patients, which suggests shared mechanisms of disease initiation. A TCR beta motif made up of under ten highly homologous amino acid variants appeared to be characteristic of blood from ankylosing spondylitis patients.

The sample was run on an Illumina HiSeq 2500. Quantitative 5'-RACE with molecular barcodes was used to prepare TCR beta libraries. The study's processing was this. A new computational method based on a probabilistic model of VDJ rearrangement was used to identify disease-linked TCR variants. In-frame beta chains were kept once TCRdb had trimmed the public reads at Q25 with fastp and called clones with MiXCR. Rows with one shared CDR3 protein collapse into an entry with the most common genes and DNA. TCRdb, not the authors, supplied the V and J calls. The sample contains around 220,000 distinct CDR3 sequences, around 20% of them found a single time. The biggest ten clones account for approximately 46% of the sample. With respect to this clonotype: It lacks a known antigen. One base away there is no much larger clone; base qualities are not given.

Sequencing was performed on blood, either unsorted or a sorted T cell fraction (not recorded which). Here the chain combines TRBV24-1 and TRBJ2-1; no D gene is confidently identified. The TCR originated in a male donor with ankylosing spondylitis. At the DNA level, the sequence is TGTGCCACCAGTGAAACTTACAATGAGCAGTTCTTC. Its amino acids are CATSETYNEQFF.